These T cell receptor beta chains were read from a single sample in a study of monozygotic twins with inflammatory bowel disease. TCRdb re-called the 5' RACE reads and catalogs CDR3 proteins one per entry, DNA excluded. The ten most abundant clones cover roughly 2.3% of a sample with roughly 160,000 distinct CDR3 sequences. The specimen sequenced was blood. These receptors came from a human donor with ulcerative colitis or Crohn's disease, or a healthy co-twin of an affected twin (not recorded which). Each CDR3 is given with its conserved first and last residue. Each record gives: CDR3 length, J gene, V gene, CDR3 protein.

13	TRBJ1-5	TRBV29-1	CSVGQGPNQPQHF
14	TRBJ1-1	TRBV7-8	CASTLLGGGTEAFF
14	TRBJ2-1	TRBV28	CASSTDRDADEQFF
15	TRBJ1-6	TRBV7-2	CASSLQSSYNSPLHF
13	TRBJ2-1	TRBV11-3	CASSPGPGTHQFF
17	TRBJ2-2	TRBV7-3	CASSTPLAGGNTGELFF
12	TRBJ1-2	TRBV29-1	CSVEGTVYGYTF
14	TRBJ1-1	TRBV27	CASSWGQAPTEAFF
13	TRBJ2-5	TRBV20-1	CSALRAGQETQYF
14	TRBJ2-3	TRBV5-1	CASSLSASTDSQYF
18	TRBJ2-3	TRBV4-1	CASSLRGGALGGTDTQYF
11	TRBJ1-1	TRBV20-1	CSARDLQGAFF
17	TRBJ2-1	TRBV7-8	CASSHHRASPTYNEQFF
15	TRBJ2-7	TRBV19	CASSINYLESYEQYF
13	TRBJ1-1	TRBV7-8	CASSLGGVTEAFF
16	TRBJ1-6	TRBV5-1	CASSLGRGAYNSPLHF
13	TRBJ2-1	TRBV7-2	CASSLREYNEQFF
14	TRBJ1-5	TRBV2	CASSGQVSNQPQHF
13	TRBJ2-7	TRBV5-1	CASSLARRDEQYF
15	TRBJ2-7	TRBV6-2/TRBV6-3	CASSYSPTGVGEQYF
16	TRBJ2-7	TRBV7-3	CASSPYGGSSSYEQYF
15	TRBJ2-3	TRBV5-5	CASSFSGIGTDTQYF
14	TRBJ2-1	TRBV7-8	CASSLFLGHNEQFF
16	TRBJ1-5	TRBV6-2/TRBV6-3	CASSYIRQTSNQPQHF
13	TRBJ2-5	TRBV4-3	CASSQVHTGALVF
12	TRBJ1-2	TRBV20-1	CSAKTGIYGYTF
13	TRBJ1-2	TRBV6-5	CASSYGTGIGYTF
15	TRBJ2-5	TRBV7-9	CASSLVKGQGETQYF
15	TRBJ2-3	TRBV20-1	CSARDLPGNSDTQYF
13	TRBJ2-7	TRBV7-6	CANTPRGGHEQYF
13	TRBJ2-2	TRBV12-3/TRBV12-4	CASSFLDTGDLFF
15	TRBJ2-5	TRBV5-1	CASSPNGQAQETQYF
14	TRBJ1-2	TRBV13	CASSSGTDNYGYTF
15	TRBJ2-3	TRBV7-2	CASSPGLAGVNTQYF
12	TRBJ1-2	TRBV12-3/TRBV12-4	CASSPGGDGYTF
14	TRBJ2-2	TRBV7-3	CASSRQGDTGELFF
17	TRBJ2-3	TRBV12-3/TRBV12-4	CASTGGGLAVITDTQYF
14	TRBJ2-7	TRBV14	CASSLSLGPGEQYF